This TCR beta chain was observed in a study of tumor-infiltrating lymphocytes in primary liver carcinoma. Production of TCR beta cDNA used roughly 0.55 ug total RNA together with a constant-region primer. Library construction for TCR beta comprised three nested multiplex PCR rounds performed with slightly modified ARM-PCR. A C-beta reverse primer and TRBV1-TRBV30 forward primers served in each of the first two PCR rounds, at approximately 10 cycles apiece. Each CDR3 protein gets one entry after TCRdb re-called the multiplex PCR reads with MiXCR. In the table there are over 100,000 distinct CDR3 sequences, 65% to 75% of which are singletons. V dropped 8 bases and J dropped 5; count of bases not matched to a gene: 6. The CDR3 is made up of 15 amino acids. The V gene's germline CDR1 is WSHSY and CDR2 SAAADI. The source material, roughly 18-32 mg of unsorted bulk tissue, was used to co-extract RNA and DNA.

This clonotype has at least ten counts. The chain joins TRBV10-2 to TRBJ2-2; TRBD2 aligns across 12 bases. Material: tumor-adjacent normal liver tissue. The clonotype was recovered from a woman aged 60-75 years with primary liver carcinoma and hepatitis B virus infection. In DNA form, the CDR3 reads TGCGCCAGCCGCCTCGGGACTAGCGGGACCGGGGAGCTGTTTTTT. This translates into CASRLGTSGTGELFF.